A single sample is the source of the 3 T cell receptor beta chains below, sequenced in a study of blood T cell repertoires in COVID-19. The assay was immunoSEQ multiplex PCR, and TCRdb's table has in-frame clones only and misses some. The table has roughly 200,000 clones, 70% to 90% seen once; the top ten hold 3% to 3.5%. The sequenced sample was peripheral blood. These receptors were obtained from a man aged 60-69 years with acute or convalescent COVID-19.

V is TRBV6-5 and J is TRBJ1-6; TRBD1 is a possible D gene (5 bases). The CDR3 has 14 amino acids. The germline V gene has CDR1 MNHEY and CDR2 SVGAGI. Trimming took off 7 bases at V and 10 bases at J, with 17 bases between the two ends. The CDR3 DNA reads as TGTGCCAGCAACCCGGTCCAGGGAGGATCACCCCTCCACTTT. Protein product: CASNPVQGGSPLHF.

The V gene is TRBV20-1, the J gene TRBJ1-1; D remains ambiguous. CDR1 and CDR2 from the germline V gene are DFQATT and SNEGSKA (reference sequence). The CDR3 length is 10 residues. Trimming removed 5 bases from V and 8 bases from J, with 9 bases in between. CDR3 DNA sequence: TGCAGTGCTGGCCGGGTCGAAGCTTTCTTT. Its translation: CSAGRVEAFF.

The V and J genes are TRBV27 and TRBJ2-7, with 8 nucleotides matching TRBD2. J was trimmed by 0 bases and V by 8 bases; bases with no gene match: 6. The CDR3 has 14 amino acids. The germline CDR1 and CDR2 sequences are MNHEY and SMNVEV (reference sequence). The CDR3 coding sequence is TGTGCCAGCCCCCCGGGGGGGACCTCCTACGAGCAGTACTTC. It yields the protein CASPPGGTSYEQYF.